This TCR beta chain was identified during a study of tumor-infiltrating lymphocytes in primary liver carcinoma. Using a constant-region primer together with ProtoScript II reverse transcriptase, TCR beta cDNA was made from 450 to 600 ng of total RNA. TCR beta libraries came from three nested multiplex PCR rounds using slightly modified ARM-PCR. TRBV1-TRBV30 forward primers and a C-beta reverse primer were used in the first two PCR rounds, which each ran for about 10 cycles. One entry per CDR3 protein, called by TCRdb with MiXCR from the multiplex PCR reads. The repertoire holds roughly 25,000 distinct CDR3 sequences, around 77% seen once, with around 29% in the top ten. Regarding this clonotype: Its ends do not fully match the called genes, so a read error is possible.

Both RNA and DNA were isolated together from about 21-30 mg of bulk tissue that had not been sorted. The CDR3 length is 13 residues. CDR1 and CDR2 from the germline V gene are GTSNPN and SVGIG (reference sequence). J is TRBJ2-3 and V is TRBV30, with D maybe TRBD2 (5 bases). This TCR was sampled from a woman in her thirties with primary liver carcinoma and hepatitis B virus infection. The sequenced sample was liver tumor tissue from sampling region 5. Subset denoted: tumor region T5, tumor centre. CDR3 coding DNA: TGCGCCTTGCACACGGGGTCCACAGATACGCAGTATTTT. Translation gives CALHTGSTDTQYF.